The following is a TCR beta chain sequence with its context. The entry originates in a study of response to subunit inactivated influenza vaccine. V was clipped by 0 bases and J by 8 bases; unmatched bases: 4. The CDR3 covers 14 residues. Germline V gene sequence: CDR1 SGHTA, CDR2 FQGNSA. Via MiXCR, TCRdb re-called the RT-PCR reads, giving one row per CDR3 protein. The data contain a few hundred thousand distinct CDR3 sequences, about 10% of them singletons. These data also formed part of another study, on T cells expressing NK-cell markers. That investigation notes: cDNA encoding TCR beta was synthesized via 5'RACE template switching incorporating UMIs. Certain NKG2C+ T cell clones were expanded, and their HCMV specificity remained unclear.

This sequence was found in a man aged 45-60 years who received an inactivated influenza vaccine. The chain links TRBV7-2 to TRBJ2-1; 7 positions agree with TRBD2. Sequencing used PBMCs from blood, obtained on the day of vaccination. The CDR3 protein is CASSLAGGVDEQFF. The CDR3 DNA reads as TGTGCCAGCAGCTTAGCGGGAGGGGTTGATGAGCAGTTCTTC.